This TCR beta chain was identified in a study of T cell responses to AZD1222 COVID-19 vaccine. Study results and caveats: Researchers took repertoire samples only after the peak T cell response had come. Across the whole spike, CD4 TCRs peaked at regions 160-218 and 743-854. Clonal diversity was possibly underestimated, and white British individuals and females predominated among donors.

The germline gives CDR1 LGHDT, CDR2 YNNKEL (reference sequence). CDR3 size: 15 residues. The junction had 4 bases not matched to a gene; V was cut back by 2 bases and J by 5 bases. On this clone: No antigen is known for it.

TCRdb keeps only in-frame clones here, not all; method: immunoSEQ multiplex PCR. The table records 140,000 or so clones, about 90% of them present only once. The V gene is TRBV3-1 (or the pseudogene TRBV3-2), the J gene TRBJ2-5; 11 bases match TRBD1. This specimen was peripheral blood, taken on day 0 of AZD1222 vaccination. This clonotype originated in an adult in good health. CDR3 in amino acids: CASSQLDRGPETQYF. The CDR3 DNA reads TGTGCCAGCAGCCAATTGGACAGGGGGCCGGAGACCCAGTACTTC.